The clone carrying this TCR beta chain was detected only a few times. The antigen remains undetermined. The V gene lost 2 bases and the J gene lost 7 bases, with 17 bases spanning the gap. Germline CDR1 reads MNHNS; CDR2 reads SASEGT. This CDR3 spans 15 amino acids. The data are from a study of blood T cells in healthy people across ages. Broader study findings: The CMV status of each donor remained undetermined, and this could have confounded shifts in expanded clonotypes. Estimated diversity, derived from one million T cells, was regarded as an underestimate.

A J-beta primer mix and a sample-barcoded 5' primer were used in a second PCR of roughly 6 to 12 cycles. TCRdb used MiXCR to reprocess the 5' RACE reads, holding one entry per CDR3 protein. The sample contains 600,000 to 900,000 distinct CDR3 sequences, 20% to 30% of which appear only once. These data also formed part of another study, on T cells of mothers and their children. That study reports: According to the study, all extracted RNA entered cDNA synthesis at about 1.4 ug per 15 ul.

The V call is TRBV6-1, the J call TRBJ2-5; either TRBD1 or TRBD2 may supply D (5 bases each). This TCR derives from a boy between 10 and 17 years old in good health. The sample comprised blood. The CDR3 nucleotides read TGTGCCAGCAGTGAAACCGGGACGAGGCACGGGACCCAGTACTTC. It yields the protein CASSETGTRHGTQYF.